The T cell receptor beta chain under discussion was sequenced for a study of regulatory T cells in long-lasting Graves disease. CDR3-region Arm-PCR and iRepertoire HTBI primers produced the TCR beta libraries. From the multiplex PCR reads, TCRdb called clonotypes with MiXCR, one entry per CDR3 protein. The sample consists of about 530,000 distinct CDR3 sequences, roughly 15% of them appearing once. In its sample, this clonotype was seen many times. The CDR3 has 14 amino acids. The V and J ends lost 0 bases and 3 bases respectively, with 6 bases between them. The germline V gene has CDR1 SGHAT and CDR2 FQNNGV. Time point given: newly diagnosed GD, antithyroid drugs for less than 3 months. PBMC RNA served as the TCR library source. The sample was also reused in another study, on T cells in Graves' hyperthyroidism and ophthalmopathy.

The TCR comes from a woman aged 35-60 years with Graves disease. Source: peripheral blood mononuclear cells (PBMCs), taken at new diagnosis, from a patient treated with antithyroid drugs. This sequence joins TRBV11-2 and TRBJ2-1; D may be TRBD1 (5 bases). The CDR3 nucleotides read TGTGCCAGCAGCTTAGAAGGGGACTACAATGAGCAGTTCTTC. Residues: CASSLEGDYNEQFF.